The entry below describes one T cell receptor beta chain. These data belong to a study of blood T cells in healthy people across ages. Using a J-beta primer mix together with a sample-barcoded 5' primer, a second PCR was run for about 6 to 12 cycles. TCRdb fed the 5' RACE reads into MiXCR, producing one record per CDR3 protein. The table has over 600,000 distinct CDR3 sequences, around 20% seen once. The source material was blood. The TCR originated in a man in his 70s in good health.

The DNA of the CDR3 is TGTGCCAGCAGTTACCTCGTCACCCCGGGGGCGCGAGGAACTGAAGCTTTCTTT. Its translation: CASSYLVTPGARGTEAFF. The rearrangement uses TRBV6-2 or TRBV6-3 and TRBJ1-1; perhaps TRBD1 as D (6 bases). V was clipped by 2 bases and J by 5 bases, with 24 bases between them. Germline loops: CDR1 MNHEY, CDR2 SVGEGT. CDR3 length equals 18 residues.